The following is a TCR beta chain sequence with its context. Documented time point: newly diagnosed, previously untreated cHL patient sample. These data originate in a study of PD-1 blockade in classical Hodgkin lymphoma. The CDR3 totals 16 residues. V was clipped by 0 bases and J by 1 base, with 12 bases between them. CDR1 is LNHNV, CDR2 YYDKDF, per germline (reference sequence). Clones were sequenced by immunoSEQ multiplex PCR, and TCRdb holds only the in-frame ones, with some missing. The data show 15,000 to 20,000 clones, roughly 87% seen once. The rearrangement joins TRBV15 to TRBJ2-5; D is undetermined. This receptor was obtained from a human donor with classical Hodgkin lymphoma. Sequenced sample: peripheral blood mononuclear cells (PBMCs). The CDR3 DNA follows: TGTGCCACCAGCAGAGAAAAGTGGGGTTCCCAAGAGACCCAGTACTTC. Translation: CATSREKWGSQETQYF.